This T cell receptor beta chain was sequenced for a study of shared clonotypes between healthy human individuals. Original processing methods: ImmunoSEQ supplied junction-only sequences lacking quality scores, so filtering was different. Clones were sequenced by immunoSEQ multiplex PCR, and TCRdb holds only the in-frame ones, with some missing. V and J calls and clone size are copied from that table; D and trimming were computed from the DNA. This sample has about half a million clones, with over 70% found just once. V shed 4 bases and J shed 10 bases, with 19 bases lying between them. CDR3 length: 13 amino acids. Germline CDR1 and CDR2: GTSNPN and SVGIG (reference sequence).

The chain combines TRBV30 with TRBJ1-1; a possible D gene is TRBD1 (5 bases). The source of this sequence is a woman in her thirties or forties in good health. Some clones in this sample may be carry-over from other donors' samples. The sample was PBMCs. The CDR3 reads CAWNIRWGMGAFF. As DNA, the CDR3 is TGTGCCTGGAACATCCGGTGGGGGATGGGAGCTTTCTTT.